This TCR beta chain was captured by sequencing in a study of shared clonotypes between healthy human individuals. Among the donors, all were Caucasian adults who lived in Nashville, Tennessee. Per the study methods: Filtering differed, since immunoSEQ gave only junction sequences and no quality scores. Sequencing used immunoSEQ multiplex PCR; TCRdb keeps in-frame clones, though not all of them. That table furnishes V, J and clone size, whereas the DNA furnished D and trimming. Of over 850,000 clones detected, about four fifths appear once; the ten largest clones hold about 0.52%. The CDR3 totals 16 residues. Trimming cost V 3 bases and J 5 bases; bases outside gene matches: 11. CDR1 is SEHNR, CDR2 FQNEAQ, per germline (reference sequence).

The gene calls are TRBV7-9 and TRBJ1-1, with TRBD1 matching 8 bases. The specimen was memory CD4+ T cells from PBMCs. Subset specified: CD45RA-negative fraction. The clonotype was recovered from a young man in good health. Some clones in this sample may be carry-over from other donors' samples. The CDR3 DNA is TGTGCCAGCAGCTTTGCTCTAGCAGGGGGCAATACTGAAGCTTTCTTT. Its translation: CASSFALAGGNTEAFF.